Detailed here is one T cell receptor beta chain. Repertoires were generated with immunoSEQ multiplex PCR, while TCRdb's copy carries only in-frame clones and drops some. The sample includes around 2,000,000 clones, roughly 95% of them seen just once. The record originates from a study of shared clonotypes between healthy human individuals. In the CD4+ fraction, cells were divided into CD45RA+ naive and CD45RA-negative memory subsets. The source material was naive CD4+ T cells sorted from blood. Subset meaning: CD45RA+ positively selected. The TCR comes from a man in his late teens or twenties in good health.

CDR3 sequence (DNA): TGCGCCAGCAGCTTCGGCAGTTCCACTAGCACAGATACGCAGTATTTT. Its translation: CASSFGSSTSTDTQYF. The chain combines TRBV5-1 with TRBJ2-3; no definite D call. CDR1 SGHRS and CDR2 YFSETQ come from the germline V gene. This CDR3 contains 16 residues. The ends were cut back, 2 bases at V and 0 bases at J, with 13 bases in the middle.